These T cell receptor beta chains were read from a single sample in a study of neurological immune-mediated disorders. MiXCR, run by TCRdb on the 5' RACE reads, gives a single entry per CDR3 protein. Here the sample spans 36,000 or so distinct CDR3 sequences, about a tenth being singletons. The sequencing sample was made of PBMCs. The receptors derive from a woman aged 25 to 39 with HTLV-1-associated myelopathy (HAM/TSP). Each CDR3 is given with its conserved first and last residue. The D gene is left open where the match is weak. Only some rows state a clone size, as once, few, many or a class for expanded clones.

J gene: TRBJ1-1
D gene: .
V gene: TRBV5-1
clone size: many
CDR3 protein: CASSLEGPEAFF
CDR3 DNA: TGCGCCAGCAGCTTGGAGGGCCCTGAAGCTTTCTTT

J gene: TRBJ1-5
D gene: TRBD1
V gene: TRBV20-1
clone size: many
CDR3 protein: CSAPGQGAVPGNQPQHF
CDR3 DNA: TGCAGTGCCCCGGGACAGGGGGCTGTCCCGGGCAATCAGCCCCAGCATTTT

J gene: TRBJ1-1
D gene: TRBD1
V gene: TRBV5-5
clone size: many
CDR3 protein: CASSLEQGATRAFF
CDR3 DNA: TGTGCCAGCAGCTTGGAACAGGGGGCGACCAGAGCTTTCTTT

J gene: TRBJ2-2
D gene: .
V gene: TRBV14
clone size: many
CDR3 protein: CASSQESGTRYTGELFF
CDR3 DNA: TGTGCCAGCAGCCAAGAGTCCGGGACACGCTACACCGGGGAGCTGTTTTTT

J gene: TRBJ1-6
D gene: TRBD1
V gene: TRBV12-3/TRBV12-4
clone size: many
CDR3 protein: CASSSTGTGDSPLHF
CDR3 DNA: TGTGCCAGCAGTTCAACCGGGACAGGGGATTCACCCCTCCACTTT

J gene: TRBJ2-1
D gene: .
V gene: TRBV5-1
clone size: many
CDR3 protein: CASSLQDAVGNEQFF
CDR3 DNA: TGCGCCAGCAGCTTACAGGATGCCGTTGGGAATGAGCAGTTCTTC

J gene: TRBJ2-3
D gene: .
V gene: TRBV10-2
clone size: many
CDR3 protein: CASNSRDTQYF
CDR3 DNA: TGCGCCAGCAACTCTCGGGATACGCAGTATTTT

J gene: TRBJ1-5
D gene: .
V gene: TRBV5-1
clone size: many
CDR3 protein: CASSSEGGSNQPQHF
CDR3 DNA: TGCGCCAGCAGCTCGGAAGGGGGGAGCAATCAGCCCCAGCATTTT

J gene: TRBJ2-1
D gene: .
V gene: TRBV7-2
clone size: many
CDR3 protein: CASSLAPGSSYNEQFF
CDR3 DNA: TGTGCCAGCAGCTTAGCGCCCGGGAGCTCCTACAATGAGCAGTTCTTC

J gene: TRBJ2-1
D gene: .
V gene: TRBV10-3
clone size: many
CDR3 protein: CAISESDSWVSEQFF
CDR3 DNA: TGTGCCATCAGTGAGTCGGACAGCTGGGTTTCTGAGCAGTTCTTC

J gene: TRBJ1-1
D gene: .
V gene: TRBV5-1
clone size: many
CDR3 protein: CASSLLGEAFF
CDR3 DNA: TGCGCCAGCAGCTTGCTGGGGGAAGCTTTCTTT

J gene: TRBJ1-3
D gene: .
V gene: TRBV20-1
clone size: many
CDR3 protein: CSARDRGNTIYF
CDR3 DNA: TGCAGTGCTAGAGATCGGGGGAACACCATATATTTT

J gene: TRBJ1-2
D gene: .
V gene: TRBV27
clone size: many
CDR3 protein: CASSQGGRVYGYTF
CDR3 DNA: TGTGCCAGCAGTCAGGGAGGGCGGGTCTATGGCTACACCTTC

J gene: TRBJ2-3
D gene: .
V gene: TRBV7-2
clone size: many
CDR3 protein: CASSLDGGRADTQYF
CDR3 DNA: TGTGCCAGCAGCTTGGACGGAGGAAGGGCAGATACGCAGTATTTT

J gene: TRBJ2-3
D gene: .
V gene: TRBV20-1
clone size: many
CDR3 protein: CSASGGRSTDTQYF
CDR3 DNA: TGCAGTGCTAGCGGGGGGCGGTCCACAGATACGCAGTATTTT

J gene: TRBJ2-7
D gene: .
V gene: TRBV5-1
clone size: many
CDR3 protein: CASSPQGHYEQYF
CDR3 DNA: TGCGCCAGCAGCCCCCAGGGCCACTACGAGCAGTACTTC

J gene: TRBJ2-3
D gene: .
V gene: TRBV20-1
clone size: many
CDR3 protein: CSARDLRDHTDTQYF
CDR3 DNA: TGCAGTGCTAGAGATCTGAGGGACCACACAGATACGCAGTATTTT

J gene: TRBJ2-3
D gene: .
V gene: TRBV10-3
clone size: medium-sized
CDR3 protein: CAISPGGRTDTQYF
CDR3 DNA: TGTGCCATCAGCCCCGGGGGGCGCACAGATACGCAGTATTTT

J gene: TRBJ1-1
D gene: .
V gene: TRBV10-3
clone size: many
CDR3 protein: CAIISSPNTEAFF
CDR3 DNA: TGTGCCATCATCTCCAGCCCGAACACTGAAGCTTTCTTT

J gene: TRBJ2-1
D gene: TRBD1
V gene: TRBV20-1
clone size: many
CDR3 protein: CSASPGTGTNEQFF
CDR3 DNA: TGCAGTGCTAGTCCAGGGACAGGGACAAATGAGCAGTTCTTC

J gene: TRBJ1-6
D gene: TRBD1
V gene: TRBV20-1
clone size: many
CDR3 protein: CSALQGRMAPLHF
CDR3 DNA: TGCAGTGCGTTACAGGGGAGGATGGCACCCCTCCACTTT

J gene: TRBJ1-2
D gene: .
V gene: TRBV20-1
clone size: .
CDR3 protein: CSASGDDYTF
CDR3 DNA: TGCAGTGCGTCAGGTGATGACTACACCTTC

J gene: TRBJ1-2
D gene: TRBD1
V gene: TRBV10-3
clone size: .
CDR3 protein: CAISATDRAGEGYTF
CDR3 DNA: TGTGCCATCAGTGCGACTGACAGGGCGGGCGAGGGCTACACCTTC

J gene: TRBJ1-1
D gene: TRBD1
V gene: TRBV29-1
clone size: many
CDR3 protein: CSVDPGQFEAFF
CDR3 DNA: TGCAGCGTTGACCCGGGACAGTTTGAAGCTTTCTTT

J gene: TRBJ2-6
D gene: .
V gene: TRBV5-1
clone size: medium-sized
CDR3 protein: CASSLTRGYGANVLTF
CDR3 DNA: TGCGCCAGCAGCCTGACTCGCGGTTATGGGGCCAACGTCCTGACTTTC

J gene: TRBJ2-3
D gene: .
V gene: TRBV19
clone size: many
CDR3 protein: CASSISRRDTQYF
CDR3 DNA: TGTGCCAGTAGTATAAGCCGGCGAGATACGCAGTATTTT

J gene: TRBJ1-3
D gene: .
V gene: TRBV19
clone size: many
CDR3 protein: CASQKQDPSSGNTIYF
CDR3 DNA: TGTGCCAGTCAAAAGCAGGACCCAAGCTCTGGAAACACCATATATTTT

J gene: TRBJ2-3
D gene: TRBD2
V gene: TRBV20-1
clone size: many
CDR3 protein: CSARVPSGAFQYF
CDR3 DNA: TGCAGTGCTAGAGTGCCTAGCGGGGCCTTTCAGTATTTT

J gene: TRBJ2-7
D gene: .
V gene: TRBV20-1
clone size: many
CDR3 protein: CSASFLRGGGLDEQYF
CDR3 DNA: TGCAGTGCTAGTTTCCTGCGGGGAGGGGGATTAGACGAGCAGTACTTC

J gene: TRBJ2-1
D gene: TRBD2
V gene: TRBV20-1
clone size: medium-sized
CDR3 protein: CSRGGGNTNEQFF
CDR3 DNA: TGCAGTAGGGGCGGGGGGAATACTAATGAGCAGTTCTTC

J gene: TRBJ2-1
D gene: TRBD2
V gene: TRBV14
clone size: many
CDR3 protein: CASSQDFGLGKNEQFF
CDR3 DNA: TGTGCCAGCAGCCAAGATTTTGGACTAGGGAAGAATGAGCAGTTCTTC

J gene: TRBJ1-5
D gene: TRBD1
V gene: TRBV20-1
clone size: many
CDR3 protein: CSAGVGTGWNQPQHF
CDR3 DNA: TGCAGTGCTGGCGTCGGGACAGGGTGGAATCAGCCCCAGCATTTT

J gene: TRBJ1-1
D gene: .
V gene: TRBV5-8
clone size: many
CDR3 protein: CASEVLAEAFF
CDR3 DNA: TGTGCCAGCGAGGTCCTGGCAGAAGCTTTCTTT

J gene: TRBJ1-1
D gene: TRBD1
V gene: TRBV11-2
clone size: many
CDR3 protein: CASSFQTGGNTEAFF
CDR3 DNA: TGTGCCAGCAGCTTCCAGACAGGGGGCAACACTGAAGCTTTCTTT

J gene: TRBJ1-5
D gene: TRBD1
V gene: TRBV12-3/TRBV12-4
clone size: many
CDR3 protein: CASRPQGTGIQPQHF
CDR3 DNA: TGTGCCAGCAGGCCCCAGGGGACAGGGATTCAGCCCCAGCATTTT

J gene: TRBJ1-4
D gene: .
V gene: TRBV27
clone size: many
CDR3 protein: CASSRTGRANGGLNEKLFF
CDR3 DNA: TGTGCCAGCAGTCGTACAGGGAGAGCTAACGGAGGACTTAATGAAAAACTGTTTTTT

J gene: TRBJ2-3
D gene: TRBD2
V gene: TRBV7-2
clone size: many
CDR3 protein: CASSLVSGTSGGADTQYF
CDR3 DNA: TGTGCCAGCAGCTTAGTCTCTGGGACTAGCGGGGGCGCAGATACGCAGTATTTT

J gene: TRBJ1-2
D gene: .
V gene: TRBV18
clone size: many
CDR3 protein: CASSPPILSRANYGYTF
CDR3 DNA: TGTGCCAGCTCACCACCTATCTTGTCCAGAGCTAACTATGGCTACACCTTC

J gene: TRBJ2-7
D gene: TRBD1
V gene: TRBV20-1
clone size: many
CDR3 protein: CSARDPRTGPHEQYF
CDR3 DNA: TGCAGTGCTAGAGACCCCCGGACAGGGCCCCACGAGCAGTACTTC

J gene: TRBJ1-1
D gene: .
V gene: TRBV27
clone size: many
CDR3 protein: CASSGRGSTEAFF
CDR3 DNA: TGTGCCAGTTCGGGGAGGGGGAGTACTGAAGCTTTCTTT

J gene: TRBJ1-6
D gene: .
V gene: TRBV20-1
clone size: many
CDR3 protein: CSAREVAANSYNSPLHF
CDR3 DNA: TGCAGTGCTAGAGAGGTGGCAGCCAACTCCTATAATTCACCCCTCCACTTT

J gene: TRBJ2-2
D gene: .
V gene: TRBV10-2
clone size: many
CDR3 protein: CASSAQNTGELFF
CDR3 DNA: TGCGCCAGCAGTGCCCAAAACACCGGGGAGCTGTTTTTT

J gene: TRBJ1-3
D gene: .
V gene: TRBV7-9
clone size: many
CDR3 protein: CASSLQQGVTGNTIYF
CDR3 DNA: TGTGCCAGCAGCTTACAACAGGGAGTAACTGGAAACACCATATATTTT

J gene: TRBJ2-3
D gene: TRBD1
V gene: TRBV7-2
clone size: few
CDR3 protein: CASSLVRGRGDTQYF
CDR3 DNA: TGTGCCAGCAGCTTAGTCAGGGGGCGCGGGGATACGCAGTATTTT

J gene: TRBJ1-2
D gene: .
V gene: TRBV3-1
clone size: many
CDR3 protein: CASSQGGAQAYGYTF
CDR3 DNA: TGTGCCAGCAGCCAAGGAGGGGCGCAGGCCTATGGCTACACCTTC

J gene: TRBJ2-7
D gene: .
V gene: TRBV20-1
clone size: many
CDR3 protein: CSARGGASSYEQYF
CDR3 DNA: TGCAGTGCTAGGGGGGGGGCGTCCTCCTACGAGCAGTACTTC

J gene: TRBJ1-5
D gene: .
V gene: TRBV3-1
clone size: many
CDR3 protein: CASSQGQGQPQHF
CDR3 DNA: TGTGCCAGCAGCCAGGGACAAGGTCAGCCCCAGCATTTT

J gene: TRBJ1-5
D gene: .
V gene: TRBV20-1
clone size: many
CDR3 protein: CSARKDGNGNQPQHF
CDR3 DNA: TGCAGTGCTAGAAAGGACGGGAATGGGAATCAGCCCCAGCATTTT

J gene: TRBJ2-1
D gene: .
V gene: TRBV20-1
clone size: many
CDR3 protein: CSAENGYSSYNEQFF
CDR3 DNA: TGCAGTGCGGAGAATGGTTACTCCTCCTACAATGAGCAGTTCTTC

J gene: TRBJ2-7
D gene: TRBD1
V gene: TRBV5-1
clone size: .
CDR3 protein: CASSLAGTEGEQYF
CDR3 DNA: TGCGCCAGCAGCCTAGCCGGGACAGAAGGCGAGCAGTACTTC

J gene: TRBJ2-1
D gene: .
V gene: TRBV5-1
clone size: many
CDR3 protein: CASSLGGNSYNEQFF
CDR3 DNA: TGCGCCAGCAGCTTGGGGGGGAACTCCTACAATGAGCAGTTCTTC

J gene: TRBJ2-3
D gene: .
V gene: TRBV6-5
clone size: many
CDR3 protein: CASSYLSSQYTQYF
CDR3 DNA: TGTGCCAGCAGTTACTTGTCTAGTCAGTATACGCAGTATTTT

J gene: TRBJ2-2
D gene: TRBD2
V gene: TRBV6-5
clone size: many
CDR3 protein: CASSSPTSGGPNTGELFF
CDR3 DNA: TGTGCCAGCAGTTCCCCGACTAGCGGGGGCCCGAACACCGGGGAGCTGTTTTTT

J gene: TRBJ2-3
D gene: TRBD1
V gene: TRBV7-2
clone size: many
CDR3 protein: CASSSGQGGNTDTQYF
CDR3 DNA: TGTGCCAGCAGCTCAGGACAGGGCGGTAACACAGATACGCAGTATTTT

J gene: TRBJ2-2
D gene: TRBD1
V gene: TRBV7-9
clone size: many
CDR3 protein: CASSRNFGTENTGELFF
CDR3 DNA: TGTGCCAGCAGCCGAAATTTCGGGACAGAGAACACCGGGGAGCTGTTTTTT

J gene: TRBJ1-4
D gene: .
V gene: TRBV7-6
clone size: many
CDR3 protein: CASSLEGAFEKLFF
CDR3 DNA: TGTGCCAGCAGCTTAGAAGGGGCTTTTGAAAAACTGTTTTTT

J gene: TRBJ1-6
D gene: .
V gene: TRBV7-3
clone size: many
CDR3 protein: CASSPGLLSSYNSPLHF
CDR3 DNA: TGTGCCAGCAGCCCGGGACTGCTGAGCTCCTATAATTCACCCCTCCACTTT

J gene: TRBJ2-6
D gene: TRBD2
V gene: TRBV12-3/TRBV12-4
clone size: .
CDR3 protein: CASTRGGLSGANVLTF
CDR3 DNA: TGTGCCAGCACCCGGGGGGGTCTCTCTGGGGCCAACGTCCTGACTTTC

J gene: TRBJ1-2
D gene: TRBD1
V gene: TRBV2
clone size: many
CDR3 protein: CASSEYGQGGGYTF
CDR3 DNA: TGTGCCAGCAGTGAATATGGACAGGGTGGTGGCTACACCTTC